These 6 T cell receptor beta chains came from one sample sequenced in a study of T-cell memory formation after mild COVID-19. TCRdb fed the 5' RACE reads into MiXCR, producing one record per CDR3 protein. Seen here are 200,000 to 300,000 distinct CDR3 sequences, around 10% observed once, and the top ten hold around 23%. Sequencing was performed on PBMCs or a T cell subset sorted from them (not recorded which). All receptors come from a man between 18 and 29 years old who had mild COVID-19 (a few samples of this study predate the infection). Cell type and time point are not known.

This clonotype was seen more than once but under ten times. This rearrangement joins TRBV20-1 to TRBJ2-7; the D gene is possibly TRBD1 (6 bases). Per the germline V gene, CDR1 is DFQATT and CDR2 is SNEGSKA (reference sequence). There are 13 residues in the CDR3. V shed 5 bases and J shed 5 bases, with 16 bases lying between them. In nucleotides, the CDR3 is TGCAGTGCTCGCTCCCAGGGGAGTCACGAGCAGTACGTC. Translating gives CSARSQGSHEQYV.

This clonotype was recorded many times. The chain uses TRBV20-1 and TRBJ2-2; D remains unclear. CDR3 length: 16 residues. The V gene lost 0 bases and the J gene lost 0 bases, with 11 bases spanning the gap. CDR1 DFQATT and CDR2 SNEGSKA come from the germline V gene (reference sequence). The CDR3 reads CSARETTYANTGELFF. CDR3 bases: TGCAGTGCTAGAGAGACCACTTACGCGAACACCGGGGAGCTGTTTTTT.

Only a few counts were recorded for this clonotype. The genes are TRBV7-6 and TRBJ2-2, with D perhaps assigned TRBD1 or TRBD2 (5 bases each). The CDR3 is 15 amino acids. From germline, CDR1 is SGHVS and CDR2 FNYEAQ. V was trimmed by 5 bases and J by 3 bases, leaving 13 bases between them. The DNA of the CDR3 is TGTGCCAGCAGCCCCCCCACGGGGCACACCGGGGAGCTGTTTTTT. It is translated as CASSPPTGHTGELFF.

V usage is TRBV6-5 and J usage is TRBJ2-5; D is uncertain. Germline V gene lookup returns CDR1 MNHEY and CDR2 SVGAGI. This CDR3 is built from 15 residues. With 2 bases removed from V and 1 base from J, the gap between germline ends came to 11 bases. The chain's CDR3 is CASSYQSGGQETQYF. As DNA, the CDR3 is TGTGCCAGCAGTTACCAATCCGGTGGCCAAGAGACCCAGTACTTC.

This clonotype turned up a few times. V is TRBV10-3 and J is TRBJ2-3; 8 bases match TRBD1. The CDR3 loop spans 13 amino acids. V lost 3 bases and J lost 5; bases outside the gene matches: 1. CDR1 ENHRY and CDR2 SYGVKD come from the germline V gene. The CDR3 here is CAISDRGQDTQYF. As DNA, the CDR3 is TGTGCCATCAGTGACAGGGGGCAAGATACGCAGTATTTT.

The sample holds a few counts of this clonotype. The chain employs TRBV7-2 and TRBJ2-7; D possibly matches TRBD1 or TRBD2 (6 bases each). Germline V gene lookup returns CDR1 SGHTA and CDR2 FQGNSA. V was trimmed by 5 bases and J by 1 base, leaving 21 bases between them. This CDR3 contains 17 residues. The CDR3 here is CASSPIWGAPSSYEQYF. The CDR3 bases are TGTGCCAGCAGCCCCATCTGGGGGGCCCCTTCATCCTACGAGCAGTACTTC.